The clone carrying this TCR beta chain occurred a few times. Its antigen is not known. These data belong to a study of early T cells in non-severe SARS-CoV-2 infection. The wider study: Bulk RNA taken from unsorted whole blood was sequenced, leaving chains unpaired.

Trimming left V 5 bases short and J 1 base short, with 11 bases between. This CDR3 is 14 amino acids long. Germline V CDR1 and CDR2: MNHNS, SASEGT. The study's findings and limits: Matching results from VDJdb favored anti-spike CD8 responses, leaving private and CD4 specificities undetected.

Unique molecular identifiers (one per individual cDNA molecule) were attached. TCRdb processed the 5' RACE reads anew with MiXCR; each CDR3 protein has one entry. The sample carries about 56,000 distinct CDR3 sequences, about 14% recorded once. The chain carries TRBV6-1 and TRBJ1-1, with D uncertain. The TCR comes from an adult who was a healthcare worker with PCR-confirmed SARS-CoV-2 infection or an uninfected control (not recorded which). Specimen: whole blood, collected at baseline. The CDR3 region has the DNA TGTGCCAGCAGTCCGTCACTAGGGAACACTGAAGCTTTCTTT. It is translated as CASSPSLGNTEAFF.